A single sample gave rise to the 16 T cell receptor beta chains below, sequenced in a study of blood T cell repertoires in COVID-19. Produced via immunoSEQ multiplex PCR; TCRdb's table is partial and in-frame only. This table holds roughly 410,000 clones, over 75% found once. The sample comprised peripheral blood. Receptors were obtained from a woman in her thirties or forties with COVID-19, enrolled during active disease.

V usage is TRBV5-1 and J usage is TRBJ2-1; D is possibly TRBD2 (5 bases). Trimming removed 5 bases at V and 4 bases at J, with 13 bases between. Germline-derived CDR1 and CDR2 are SGHRS and YFSETQ. The CDR3 totals 14 residues. CDR3 residues: CASRVSSDYNEQFF. Written as DNA, the CDR3 is TGCGCCAGCAGGGTGAGTAGCGATTACAATGAGCAGTTCTTC.

The rearrangement uses TRBV3-1 (or the pseudogene TRBV3-2) and TRBJ2-5; perhaps TRBD1 as D (6 bases). This CDR3 spans 15 amino acids. V was trimmed by 3 bases and J by 2 bases, leaving 13 bases between them. The V gene's germline CDR1 is LGHDT and CDR2 YNNKEL (reference sequence). CDR3 coding DNA: TGTGCCAGCAGCCAGTCGCACAGGGTACAAGAGACCCAGTACTTC. Residues: CASSQSHRVQETQYF.

The CDR3 loop reads CASSAVGAGDGYTF. CDR3 bases: TGTGCCAGCAGTGCGGTAGGGGCAGGGGATGGCTACACCTTC. The V call is TRBV6-6, the J call TRBJ1-2, with D perhaps matching TRBD1 (6 bases). The length of the CDR3 is 14 residues. Per the germline V gene, CDR1 is MNHNY and CDR2 is SVGAGI (reference sequence). V was trimmed by 5 bases and J by 6 bases, leaving 16 bases between them.

This clone appeared once. The chain carries TRBV7-8 and TRBJ1-3; D call uncertain. Germline CDR1 is SGHVS and CDR2 is FQNEAQ. This CDR3 has 15 amino acids. Trimming took off 10 bases at V and 5 bases at J, with 21 bases between the two ends. The DNA of the CDR3 is TGTGCCATCGTCCGTCGGGGAACCGGGAGAAACACCATATATTTT. Residues: CAIVRRGTGRNTIYF. Full variable domain (rest looked up from reference TRBV7-8 and TRBJ1-3): GAGVSQSPRYKVAKRGQDVALRCDPISGHVSLFWYQQALGQGPEFLTYFQNEAQLDKSGLPSDRFFAERPEGSVSTLKIQRTQQEDSAVYLCAIVRRGTGRNTIYFGEGSWLTVV.

This clone was detected once. The CDR3 protein is CASSSYRTSEQFF. The CDR3 DNA follows: TGTGCCAGCAGCTCCTATAGGACTAGCGAGCAGTTCTTC. The genes are TRBV7-3 and TRBJ2-1, with TRBD2 identical over 8 bases. Unmatched junction bases numbered 6, after V lost 4 bases and J lost 10 bases. Germline V gene lookup returns CDR1 SGHTA and CDR2 FQGTGA. There are 13 residues in the CDR3.

The chain uses TRBV5-1 and TRBJ1-2, with D tentatively TRBD1 (6 bases). Trimming shortened V by 0 bases and J by 3 bases, and 9 bases separated the two germline ends. The germline V gene encodes CDR1 SGHRS and CDR2 YFSETQ. The CDR3 loop spans 14 amino acids. CDR3: CASSLEQGDYGYTF. CDR3 DNA sequence: TGCGCCAGCAGCTTGGAACAGGGTGACTATGGCTACACCTTC.

This chain joins TRBV27 and TRBJ2-7; 13 bases fit TRBD2. The CDR3 spans 16 residues. Germline-derived CDR1 and CDR2 are MNHEY and SMNVEV (reference sequence). V shed 4 bases, J shed 6 bases, and the junction held 9 bases outside the gene matches. The CDR3 reads CASSSGLAGVTGEQYF. The CDR3 DNA sequence: TGTGCCAGCAGTTCCGGACTAGCGGGAGTAACTGGCGAGCAGTACTTC.

This clone was recorded a few times. The chain has TRBV19 and TRBJ2-1, with D hard to call. Germline V lookup: CDR1 LNHDA, CDR2 SQIVND (reference sequence). V dropped 10 bases and J dropped 4 bases, with 14 bases sitting between them. The CDR3 loop spans 13 amino acids. Written as DNA, the CDR3 is TGTGCCACTCACCTGGCGGAATACAATGAGCAGTTCTTC. This codes for CATHLAEYNEQFF.

The chain uses TRBV27 and TRBJ1-5; 7 positions agree with TRBD1. Germline-derived CDR1 and CDR2 are MNHEY and SMNVEV (reference sequence). The CDR3 consists of 16 residues. J gave up 2 bases and V 5 bases, and 9 bases lay outside the gene matches. The CDR3 DNA reads as TGTGCCAGCAGTCCCCTGACAGGGAAAGGCAATCAGCCCCAGCATTTT. Protein sequence: CASSPLTGKGNQPQHF.

The chain recombines TRBV19 with TRBJ2-6; TRBD1 matches 8 bases. Germline CDR1 is LNHDA and CDR2 is SQIVND (reference sequence). The V segment lost 5 bases and the J segment 0 bases; nucleotides outside the gene matches: 6. The CDR3 runs to 17 residues. The chain's CDR3 is CASSPGTGRSGANVLTF. Here the CDR3 DNA reads TGTGCCAGTAGTCCCGGGACAGGCCGCTCTGGGGCCAACGTCCTGACTTTC.

The genes are TRBV28 and TRBJ1-3, with TRBD1 matching over 9 bases. The J segment lost 0 bases and the V segment lost 7 bases, leaving 7 bases of the junction unmatched. The CDR3 spans 16 residues. Germline V CDR1 and CDR2: MDHEN, SYDVKM. CDR3: CASTSLGQGSGNTIYF. The CDR3 DNA follows: TGTGCCAGCACGTCTCTGGGACAGGGCTCTGGAAACACCATATATTTT.

The chain uses TRBV9 and TRBJ1-2; the D gene is possibly TRBD1 (6 bases). The CDR3 has 15 residues. Trimming removed 0 bases at V and 2 bases at J, with 11 bases between. Germline-derived CDR1 and CDR2 are SGDLS and YYNGEE. The CDR3 protein is CASSVASRGNYGYTF. The CDR3 DNA is TGTGCCAGCAGCGTAGCTTCGAGGGGGAACTATGGCTACACCTTC.

This rearrangement joins TRBV5-1 to TRBJ2-7; TRBD1 matches at 8 bases. The V segment lost 4 bases and the J segment 3 bases; nucleotides outside the gene matches: 9. Looked up from germline, CDR1 is SGHRS and CDR2 is YFSETQ. This CDR3 contains 15 residues. Here the CDR3 reads CASSPRGQVFYEQYF. Here the CDR3 DNA reads TGCGCCAGCAGCCCCCGGGGACAGGTCTTCTACGAGCAGTACTTC.

This clone was seen just once. The V and J genes are TRBV4-1 and TRBJ1-6, with D possibly TRBD1 on 5 matching bases. Trimming stripped 3 bases from V and 8 bases from J, with 11 bases between. The CDR3 runs 14 residues. Per germline, CDR1 MGHRA and CDR2 YSYEKL. The CDR3 DNA sequence: TGCGCCAGCAGCCACGTGATCAGGGATTCACCCCTCCACTTT. Protein sequence: CASSHVIRDSPLHF.

Points on this clone: The sample carries other DNA sequences with the same CDR3. V gene TRBV9 combines with J gene TRBJ1-2; TRBD1 aligns across 10 bases. Germline assignment: CDR1 SGDLS and CDR2 YYNGEE. This CDR3 contains 15 residues. V dropped 0 bases and J dropped 2; count of bases not matched to a gene: 1. The CDR3 nucleotides read TGTGCCAGCAGCGTAGGGACAGGGGGGAACTATGGCTACACCTTC. As protein: CASSVGTGGNYGYTF.

The chain carries TRBV28 and TRBJ2-3; 9 bases are a match to TRBD2. CDR1 MDHEN and CDR2 SYDVKM come from the germline V gene. The V and J ends lost 1 base and 5 bases, in that order; junction bases with no gene match: 10. CDR3 length: 17 residues. DNA of the CDR3: TGTGCCAGCAGTTTATTGGGCGGGGGGGCTGTAGGAGATACGCAGTATTTT. This codes for CASSLLGGGAVGDTQYF.